Listed below are T cell receptor beta chains from one sample, sequenced in a study of blood T cell repertoires in COVID-19. Produced via immunoSEQ multiplex PCR; TCRdb's table is partial and in-frame only. The table has around 260,000 clones, about 87% seen once. Sequencing was carried out using peripheral blood. The receptors derive from a woman aged 55-70 years with COVID-19, enrolled during active disease. The CDR3 runs from the conserved cysteine through the conserved F or W. The order of the fields is CDR3 length, D gene, V gene, CDR3 protein. The D gene is left open where the match is weak.

15 | . | TRBV21-1 | CASSKVRSPNYGYTF
16 | TRBD2 | TRBV3-1/TRBV3-2 | CASSQDWRESYNEQFF
15 | . | TRBV5-1 | CASSLAGRGAGELFF
15 | TRBD2 | TRBV6-5 | CASSYSSGRAREQFF
19 | . | TRBV10-3 | CAISAQGGRSVSGANVLTF
14 | . | TRBV7-3 | CASSPPFMTGELFF
11 | . | TRBV5-8 | CASSLVAIETF
14 | TRBD1 | TRBV28 | CASSLGQSNQPQHF
14 | . | TRBV5-4 | CASSLDLGGPEAFF
20 | TRBD2 | TRBV3-1/TRBV3-2 | CASSQVPVLAGGASAYEQYF